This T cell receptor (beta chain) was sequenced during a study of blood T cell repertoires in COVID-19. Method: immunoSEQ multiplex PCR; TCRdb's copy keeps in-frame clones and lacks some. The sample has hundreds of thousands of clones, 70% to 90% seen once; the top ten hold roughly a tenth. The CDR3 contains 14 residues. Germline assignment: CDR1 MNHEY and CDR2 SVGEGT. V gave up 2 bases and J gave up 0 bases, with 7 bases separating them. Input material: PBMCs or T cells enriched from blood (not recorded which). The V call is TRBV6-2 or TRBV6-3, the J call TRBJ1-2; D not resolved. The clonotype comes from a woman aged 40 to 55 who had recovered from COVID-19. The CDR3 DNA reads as TGTGCCAGCAGTTACGAGGGCCCTAACTATGGCTACACCTTC. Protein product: CASSYEGPNYGYTF.